Each of the 12 T cell receptor beta chains below was sequenced from the same sample in a study of neurological immune-mediated disorders. TCRdb used MiXCR to reprocess the 5' RACE reads, holding one entry per CDR3 protein. The sample yields 23,000 or so distinct CDR3 sequences, more than 10% seen once. Sequencing was performed on PBMCs. The receptors originated from a woman aged 60 to 75 with HTLV-1-associated myelopathy (HAM/TSP).

This clonotype appeared many times. This chain links TRBV20-1 with TRBJ1-4; D may be TRBD1 (5 bases). The V gene's germline CDR1 is DFQATT and CDR2 SNEGSKA (reference sequence). The V end lost 3 bases, the J end lost 11 bases, and 10 bases lay between the germline ends. This CDR3 contains 11 residues. CDR3 sequence reads: CSARRWGKLFF. DNA for the CDR3: TGCAGTGCTAGGAGGTGGGGGAAACTGTTTTTT.

This clonotype was observed many times. V gene TRBV10-3 combines with J gene TRBJ2-2; D is possibly TRBD2 (5 bases). The CDR3 sequence is 16 residues long. V lost 4 bases, J lost 5 bases, and 17 bases lay in between. Per the germline V gene, CDR1 is ENHRY and CDR2 is SYGVKD. DNA for the CDR3: TGTGCCATCAGTGTTGAACTACCGACGGGGACCGGGGAGCTGTTTTTT. This translates into CAISVELPTGTGELFF.

This chain connects TRBV7-8 to TRBJ2-7, with TRBD2 matching 10 bases. The V segment lost 10 bases and the J segment 9 bases; nucleotides outside the gene matches: 12. This CDR3 has 13 residues. Germline CDR1 reads SGHVS; CDR2 reads FQNEAQ. This CDR3 is CAIITWTSGSQYF. The CDR3 DNA sequence: TGTGCCATCATAACGTGGACTAGCGGTTCGCAGTACTTC.

This rearrangement joins TRBV4-2 to TRBJ1-6; the D is unclear. The V gene lost 3 bases and the J gene lost 5 bases, with 8 bases spanning the gap. In germline, CDR1 is LGHNA, CDR2 YNFKEQ. The CDR3 loop spans 14 amino acids. In DNA, the CDR3 is TGTGCCAGCAGCCAGGCAGTGGATAATTCACCCCTCCACTTT. It codes for CASSQAVDNSPLHF.

This clonotype was counted many times. The chain has TRBV5-1 and TRBJ2-5; tentatively, D is TRBD1 (5 bases). Germline V gene data show CDR1 as SGHRS and CDR2 as YFSETQ. CDR3 size: 16 residues. Trimming took 4 bases from V and 2 from J, leaving 18 bases between them. The CDR3 is CASSPDLRREQETQYF. The DNA of the CDR3 is TGCGCCAGCAGCCCCGACCTCCGCAGGGAACAAGAGACCCAGTACTTC.

This chain joins TRBV7-8 and TRBJ2-1; TRBD2 aligns across 10 bases. The germline CDR1 and CDR2 sequences are SGHVS and FQNEAQ. The V segment lost 5 bases and the J segment 2 bases; nucleotides outside the gene matches: 3. This CDR3 region has 15 residues. The CDR3: CASSLSGRTYNEQFF. The CDR3 nucleotides read TGTGCCAGCAGCCTTAGCGGGAGGACCTACAATGAGCAGTTCTTC.

This clonotype was observed many times. The genes are TRBV7-2 and TRBJ2-3; D is unresolved. The V gene's germline CDR1 is SGHTA and CDR2 FQGNSA. V was trimmed by 1 base and J by 3 bases, leaving 2 bases between them. The CDR3 covers 12 residues. Here the CDR3 DNA reads TGTGCCAGCAGCTTAGATACAGATACGCAGTATTTT. Residues: CASSLDTDTQYF.

This clonotype has ten or more counts. Here the CDR3 reads CASSLAGSTEAFF. The CDR3 DNA reads TGTGCCAGCAGCTTAGCCGGGAGCACTGAAGCTTTCTTT. V gene TRBV5-6 combines with J gene TRBJ1-1, with D hard to call. CDR1 and CDR2 from the germline V gene are SGHDT and YYEEEE. There are 13 residues in the CDR3. Trimming pared 2 bases from V and 4 bases from J, leaving 9 bases between.

The rearrangement uses TRBV20-1 and TRBJ1-1; TRBD1 might be the D (5 bases). V was clipped by 0 bases and J by 9 bases, with 11 bases between them. Germline V CDR1 and CDR2: DFQATT, SNEGSKA (reference sequence). The length of the CDR3 is 12 residues. The CDR3 nucleotides read TGCAGTGCTAGAGAAGGGGCTGGCAAAGCTTTCTTT. This encodes CSAREGAGKAFF.

This clonotype occurred many times. The V call is TRBV7-2, the J call TRBJ2-7; D gene uncertain. The CDR3 runs to 12 residues. Trimming pared 1 base from V and 5 bases from J, leaving 6 bases between. Germline-derived CDR1 and CDR2 are SGHTA and FQGNSA. CDR3 protein: CASSLVGHEQYF. The CDR3 nucleotides are TGTGCCAGCAGCTTAGTGGGCCACGAGCAGTACTTC.

In regard to this clonotype: It is likely a read error, because the conserved phenylalanine at the end of the CDR3 is missing. The chain has TRBV6-6 and TRBJ1-4; TRBD1 might be the D (5 bases). There are 15 residues in the CDR3. From germline, CDR1 is MNHNY and CDR2 SVGAGI (reference sequence). V dropped 5 bases and J dropped 6 bases, with 16 bases sitting between them. Written as DNA, the CDR3 is TGTGCCAGCAGTCCGGGGGTGCGTGAATATGAAAAACTGTTTGTT. This encodes CASSPGVREYEKLFV.

This clonotype was seen ten or more times. V and J are TRBV2 and TRBJ2-1; tentatively, D is TRBD2 (6 bases). The CDR3 loop spans 14 amino acids. Looked up from germline, CDR1 is SNHLY and CDR2 is FYNNEI. The V end lost 6 bases, the J end lost 1 base, and 10 bases lay between the germline ends. The CDR3 reads CASSGGMSYNEQFF. The CDR3, as DNA: TGTGCCAGCAGCGGGGGAATGTCCTACAATGAGCAGTTCTTC.